Below, 5 T cell receptor beta chains from the same sample are listed, as sequenced in a study of blood T cell repertoires in COVID-19. Using immunoSEQ multiplex PCR, the repertoire was profiled, and TCRdb retains in-frame clones only, with some absent. The sample has roughly 200,000 clones, about 85% seen once. Material for sequencing was PBMCs or T cells enriched from blood (not recorded which). These receptors all stem from a middle-aged man who had recovered from COVID-19.

Only one count was recorded for this clone. The chain has TRBV7-3 and TRBJ2-7; 8 nucleotides align to TRBD2. Germline CDR1 and CDR2: SGHTA and FQGTGA. Trimming at V came to 5 bases and at J to 9 bases, leaving 12 bases not matched to a gene. This CDR3 has 14 amino acids. The CDR3 bases are TGTGCCAGCAGCCCGGGACCGGGAGGGCATTTGCAGTACTTC. Encoded protein: CASSPGPGGHLQYF.

V and J are TRBV6-5 and TRBJ1-2; 7 bases match TRBD1. The length of the CDR3 is 12 residues. In germline, CDR1 is MNHEY, CDR2 SVGAGI. The junction had 4 bases not matched to a gene; V was cut back by 4 bases and J by 8 bases. CDR3 in DNA: TGTGCCAGCAGTTTAACAGGGGTAGGCTACACCTTC. This sequence encodes CASSLTGVGYTF.

The chain is built from TRBV7-6 and TRBJ2-6; 10 bases line up with TRBD1. From germline, CDR1 is SGHVS and CDR2 FNYEAQ. With V trimmed by 5 bases and J by 0 bases, 10 bases remained unmatched. CDR3 length: 19 amino acids. The CDR3 reads CASSQEPGQGISGANVLTF. The CDR3 DNA is TGTGCCAGCAGCCAAGAACCGGGACAGGGGATCTCTGGGGCCAACGTCCTGACTTTC.

V is TRBV3-1 (or the pseudogene TRBV3-2) and J is TRBJ1-2; 7 bases match TRBD1. The CDR3 sequence is 16 residues long. Germline CDR1 LGHDT, CDR2 YNNKEL (reference sequence). Trimming removed 2 bases from V and 1 base from J; junction bases left unmatched: 7. DNA for the CDR3: TGTGCCAGCAGCCAAACAGGGGATAGGGTTAACTATGGCTACACCTTC. Amino acid sequence: CASSQTGDRVNYGYTF.

The table lists this clone with a count of one. The CDR3 is CASSYDTGIYEQYF. CDR3 in DNA: TGTGCCAGCAGTTACGACACAGGAATCTACGAGCAGTACTTC. The chain recombines TRBV6-5 with TRBJ2-7; D is possibly TRBD1 (5 bases). The CDR3 is 14 residues long. The V end lost 2 bases, the J end lost 3 bases, and 11 bases lay between the germline ends. The germline CDR1 and CDR2 sequences are MNHEY and SVGAGI.